The rows below give T cell receptor beta chains drawn from one sample of a study of human T cells and chemical hapten exposure. Via MiXCR, TCRdb re-called the RACE reads, giving one row per CDR3 protein. The profile shows some 32,000 distinct CDR3 sequences, 5.8% of them singletons. The sequences come from whole blood, collected in connection with sensitization to the hapten diphenylcyclopropenone (DPC). All receptors derive from a man aged 25-40 years with alopecia areata. Some clones in this sample may be carry-over from other donors' samples. Each CDR3 is given with its conserved first and last residue. D genes are given only for firm matches. A clone size is listed for some rows: how often the clone was seen (once, few, many), or a class if it is expanded.

V gene: TRBV3-1; D gene: .; J gene: TRBJ1-5; clone size: many; CDR3 protein: CASSQGGQLGHQPQHF; CDR3 DNA: TGTGCCAGCAGCCAAGGTGGACAGTTGGGACATCAGCCCCAGCATTTT
V gene: TRBV19; D gene: .; J gene: TRBJ2-5; clone size: many; CDR3 protein: CASSLTGLQETQYF; CDR3 DNA: TGTGCCAGTAGCCTCACGGGCTTGCAAGAGACCCAGTACTTC
V gene: TRBV2; D gene: .; J gene: TRBJ2-5; clone size: medium-sized; CDR3 protein: CASSDWGETQYF; CDR3 DNA: TGTGCCAGCAGTGATTGGGGAGAGACCCAGTACTTC
V gene: TRBV7-8; D gene: .; J gene: TRBJ2-3; clone size: .; CDR3 protein: CASSNWGGQTQYF; CDR3 DNA: TGTGCCAGCAGCAACTGGGGCGGTCAAACGCAGTATTTT
V gene: TRBV6-2/TRBV6-3; D gene: .; J gene: TRBJ1-1; clone size: many; CDR3 protein: CASSYPQPLREAFF; CDR3 DNA: TGTGCCAGCAGTTATCCGCAGCCCCTCCGCGAAGCTTTCTTT
V gene: TRBV2; D gene: .; J gene: TRBJ2-2; clone size: many; CDR3 protein: CASSSAGELFF; CDR3 DNA: TGTGCCAGCAGCAGCGCCGGGGAGCTGTTTTTT
V gene: TRBV4-2; D gene: TRBD2; J gene: TRBJ2-3; clone size: many; CDR3 protein: CASSQVTSGATDTQYF; CDR3 DNA: TGTGCCAGCAGCCAAGTCACTAGCGGGGCGACAGATACGCAGTATTTT
V gene: TRBV3-1; D gene: .; J gene: TRBJ1-6; clone size: .; CDR3 protein: CASSQAGGRDSPLHF; CDR3 DNA: TGTGCCAGCAGCCAAGCGGGAGGCCGGGATTCACCCCTCCACTTT
V gene: TRBV4-2; D gene: .; J gene: TRBJ2-6; clone size: few; CDR3 protein: CASSQIQWGGANVLTF; CDR3 DNA: TGTGCCAGCAGCCAGATTCAGTGGGGCGGGGCCAACGTCCTGACTTTC
V gene: TRBV4-1; D gene: .; J gene: TRBJ2-2; clone size: many; CDR3 protein: CASSQDIWSASYTGELFF; CDR3 DNA: TGCGCCAGCAGCCAAGACATTTGGAGCGCCTCCTACACCGGGGAGCTGTTTTTT
V gene: TRBV7-8; D gene: .; J gene: TRBJ2-3; clone size: medium-sized; CDR3 protein: CASSVKPGPEEDTQYF; CDR3 DNA: TGTGCCAGCAGCGTTAAACCGGGGCCAGAGGAAGATACGCAGTATTTT
V gene: TRBV20-1; D gene: .; J gene: TRBJ2-2; clone size: many; CDR3 protein: CSARAPHGLNTGELFF; CDR3 DNA: TGCAGTGCTAGAGCCCCCCACGGTCTTAACACCGGGGAGCTGTTTTTT
V gene: TRBV6-2/TRBV6-3; D gene: TRBD2; J gene: TRBJ2-7; clone size: many; CDR3 protein: CASSYPGLAEQYF; CDR3 DNA: TGTGCCAGCAGTTACCCCGGACTAGCGGAGCAGTACTTC
V gene: TRBV6-1; D gene: TRBD2; J gene: TRBJ2-3; clone size: many; CDR3 protein: CASIPRRASGGRTDTQYF; CDR3 DNA: TGTGCCAGCATTCCCCGGCGGGCTAGCGGGGGGCGCACAGATACGCAGTATTTT
V gene: TRBV30; D gene: .; J gene: TRBJ2-3; clone size: many; CDR3 protein: CAWSFKGTDTQYF; CDR3 DNA: TGTGCCTGGAGCTTTAAGGGGACAGATACGCAGTATTTT
V gene: TRBV2; D gene: .; J gene: TRBJ2-3; clone size: few; CDR3 protein: CAGSSLPGGTQYF; CDR3 DNA: TGTGCGGGCAGCAGTTTACCCGGGGGTACGCAGTATTTT
V gene: TRBV7-9; D gene: .; J gene: TRBJ2-1; clone size: many; CDR3 protein: CASSRGGTPGEQFF; CDR3 DNA: TGTGCCAGCAGCCGTGGGGGGACACCCGGTGAGCAGTTCTTC
V gene: TRBV29-1; D gene: .; J gene: TRBJ2-5; clone size: many; CDR3 protein: CSVIWGRNQETQYF; CDR3 DNA: TGCAGCGTCATATGGGGGCGGAACCAAGAGACCCAGTACTTC
V gene: TRBV12-3/TRBV12-4; D gene: .; J gene: TRBJ1-4; clone size: .; CDR3 protein: CASRLGEKLFF; CDR3 DNA: TGTGCCAGCAGGTTGGGTGAAAAACTGTTTTTT
V gene: TRBV28; D gene: .; J gene: TRBJ1-1; clone size: .; CDR3 protein: CASSFLAGKHTEAFF; CDR3 DNA: TGTGCCAGCAGTTTTCTCGCAGGGAAGCACACTGAAGCTTTCTTT
V gene: TRBV5-1; D gene: .; J gene: TRBJ2-3; clone size: many; CDR3 protein: CASNLGDTQYF; CDR3 DNA: TGCGCCAGCAACCTAGGGGATACGCAGTATTTT
V gene: TRBV7-2; D gene: TRBD1; J gene: TRBJ2-5; clone size: many; CDR3 protein: CASRPSGTGRTAETQYF; CDR3 DNA: TGTGCCAGCAGACCTTCGGGGACAGGGCGGACAGCAGAGACCCAGTACTTC
V gene: TRBV20-1; D gene: .; J gene: TRBJ2-5; clone size: few; CDR3 protein: CSARVQQETQYF; CDR3 DNA: TGCAGTGCTAGAGTACAGCAAGAGACCCAGTACTTC
V gene: TRBV6-5; D gene: TRBD2; J gene: TRBJ2-7; clone size: many; CDR3 protein: CASRPTSGEYEQYF; CDR3 DNA: TGTGCCAGCAGACCCACTAGCGGAGAATACGAGCAGTACTTC
V gene: TRBV6-2/TRBV6-3; D gene: .; J gene: TRBJ1-1; clone size: many; CDR3 protein: CASSNYPRATEAFF; CDR3 DNA: TGTGCCAGCAGCAATTACCCCCGAGCCACTGAAGCTTTCTTT
V gene: TRBV29-1; D gene: .; J gene: TRBJ2-2; clone size: many; CDR3 protein: CSVEGVGGGTGELFF; CDR3 DNA: TGCAGCGTTGAAGGTGTTGGGGGTGGCACCGGGGAGCTGTTTTTT
V gene: TRBV4-2; D gene: .; J gene: TRBJ1-1; clone size: many; CDR3 protein: CASSQGGRVTEAFF; CDR3 DNA: TGTGCCAGCAGCCAAGGGGGAAGGGTCACTGAAGCTTTCTTT
V gene: TRBV12-3/TRBV12-4; D gene: TRBD2; J gene: TRBJ2-7; clone size: many; CDR3 protein: CASSSRTSGATYEQYF; CDR3 DNA: TGTGCCAGCAGTTCCAGGACTAGCGGGGCCACCTACGAGCAGTACTTC
V gene: TRBV12-3/TRBV12-4; D gene: .; J gene: TRBJ1-1; clone size: many; CDR3 protein: CASSWGPPGTEAFF; CDR3 DNA: TGTGCCAGCAGTTGGGGGCCCCCGGGCACTGAAGCTTTCTTT
V gene: TRBV10-3; D gene: TRBD2; J gene: TRBJ2-3; clone size: many; CDR3 protein: CAISDPGTSGRHPTDTQYF; CDR3 DNA: TGTGCCATCAGTGACCCTGGGACTAGCGGGAGGCACCCCACAGATACGCAGTATTTT
V gene: TRBV7-8; D gene: .; J gene: TRBJ1-6; clone size: many; CDR3 protein: CASSLVQGRSSPLHF; CDR3 DNA: TGTGCCAGCAGCTTAGTCCAGGGGCGCAGCTCACCCCTCCACTTT
V gene: TRBV18; D gene: .; J gene: TRBJ2-7; clone size: many; CDR3 protein: CASSAGDTLRAEQYF; CDR3 DNA: TGTGCCAGCTCAGCCGGAGACACCCTGCGGGCCGAGCAGTACTTC
V gene: TRBV29-1; D gene: .; J gene: TRBJ2-2; clone size: many; CDR3 protein: CSASSPGFTGELFF; CDR3 DNA: TGCAGCGCCTCTTCCCCAGGGTTCACCGGGGAGCTGTTTTTT
V gene: TRBV27; D gene: TRBD1; J gene: TRBJ2-2; clone size: many; CDR3 protein: CAIMRTGGAGELFF; CDR3 DNA: TGTGCCATAATGAGGACAGGGGGAGCCGGGGAGCTGTTTTTT
V gene: TRBV12-5; D gene: TRBD1; J gene: TRBJ2-2; clone size: .; CDR3 protein: CASGRGQGGNTGELFF; CDR3 DNA: TGTGCTAGTGGTCGTGGACAGGGAGGTAACACCGGGGAGCTGTTTTTT
V gene: TRBV12-3/TRBV12-4; D gene: .; J gene: TRBJ1-5; clone size: many; CDR3 protein: CASSSTDSFFQWAQHF; CDR3 DNA: TGTGCCAGCAGTTCGACCGACAGTTTTTTCCAATGGGCCCAGCATTTT
V gene: TRBV10-2; D gene: TRBD2; J gene: TRBJ2-1; clone size: many; CDR3 protein: CASSELRTSGGNEQFF; CDR3 DNA: TGCGCCAGCAGTGAGTTGAGGACTAGCGGGGGAAATGAGCAGTTCTTC
V gene: TRBV24-1; D gene: .; J gene: TRBJ2-1; clone size: many; CDR3 protein: CATSEGGYSYNEQFF; CDR3 DNA: TGTGCCACCAGTGAGGGCGGCTACTCCTACAATGAGCAGTTCTTC
V gene: TRBV11-2; D gene: .; J gene: TRBJ2-7; clone size: many; CDR3 protein: CASSLGALSYEQYF; CDR3 DNA: TGTGCCAGCAGCTTAGGGGCCTTATCCTACGAGCAGTACTTC
V gene: TRBV20-1; D gene: .; J gene: TRBJ2-1; clone size: many; CDR3 protein: CSARDLGGEVVTISYNEQFF; CDR3 DNA: TGCAGTGCTAGAGATCTCGGAGGGGAGGTCGTTACGATCTCCTACAATGAGCAGTTCTTC
V gene: TRBV29-1; D gene: TRBD1; J gene: TRBJ2-7; clone size: many; CDR3 protein: CSVMGTAYEQYF; CDR3 DNA: TGCAGCGTTATGGGGACAGCCTACGAGCAGTACTTC
V gene: TRBV7-2; D gene: .; J gene: TRBJ1-1; clone size: many; CDR3 protein: CASSFNQKNTEAFF; CDR3 DNA: TGTGCCAGCAGCTTTAACCAAAAGAACACTGAAGCTTTCTTT
V gene: TRBV3-1; D gene: .; J gene: TRBJ2-1; clone size: many; CDR3 protein: CASSPQGSLLHNEQFF; CDR3 DNA: TGTGCCAGCAGCCCTCAGGGTTCCCTTTTGCACAATGAGCAGTTCTTC
V gene: TRBV27; D gene: .; J gene: TRBJ2-3; clone size: many; CDR3 protein: CASGQQGDTQYF; CDR3 DNA: TGTGCCAGCGGCCAGCAGGGGGATACGCAGTATTTT
V gene: TRBV9; D gene: .; J gene: TRBJ1-6; clone size: many; CDR3 protein: CASSSTEGTNSPLHF; CDR3 DNA: TGTGCCAGCAGCTCTACCGAGGGGACCAATTCACCCCTCCACTTT
V gene: TRBV4-2; D gene: .; J gene: TRBJ2-5; clone size: many; CDR3 protein: CASSQDRATGRYQETQYF; CDR3 DNA: TGTGCCAGCAGCCAAGATCGGGCGACAGGGAGGTACCAAGAGACCCAGTACTTC
V gene: TRBV9; D gene: TRBD1; J gene: TRBJ2-7; clone size: .; CDR3 protein: CASSVEGARVHEQYF; CDR3 DNA: TGTGCCAGCAGCGTAGAGGGGGCGAGGGTCCACGAGCAGTACTTC
V gene: TRBV7-9; D gene: TRBD1; J gene: TRBJ2-4; clone size: many; CDR3 protein: CASSTDRGQEAKNIQYF; CDR3 DNA: TGTGCCAGCAGCACGGACAGGGGGCAGGAAGCCAAAAACATTCAGTACTTC
V gene: TRBV9; D gene: .; J gene: TRBJ2-7; clone size: many; CDR3 protein: CASSADDRAPYEQYF; CDR3 DNA: TGTGCCAGCAGCGCAGACGACAGAGCCCCCTACGAGCAGTACTTC
V gene: TRBV12-3/TRBV12-4; D gene: .; J gene: TRBJ2-1; clone size: many; CDR3 protein: CASSFRDRYNEQFF; CDR3 DNA: TGTGCCAGCAGTTTTCGTGACAGGTACAATGAGCAGTTCTTC
V gene: TRBV4-3; D gene: .; J gene: TRBJ1-6; clone size: many; CDR3 protein: CASSQDLKGWNSPLHF; CDR3 DNA: TGCGCCAGCAGCCAAGATCTGAAGGGATGGAATTCACCCCTCCACTTT
V gene: TRBV12-3/TRBV12-4; D gene: .; J gene: TRBJ2-5; clone size: many; CDR3 protein: CASSLEPETQYF; CDR3 DNA: TGTGCCAGCAGTTTAGAGCCGGAGACCCAGTACTTC
V gene: TRBV19; D gene: .; J gene: TRBJ1-5; clone size: many; CDR3 protein: CASSIGQGRQPQHF; CDR3 DNA: TGTGCCAGTAGTATAGGGCAGGGACGACAGCCCCAGCATTTT
V gene: TRBV7-9; D gene: TRBD2; J gene: TRBJ2-5; clone size: many; CDR3 protein: CAILAETSGVETQYF; CDR3 DNA: TGTGCCATCCTTGCCGAGACTAGCGGAGTCGAGACCCAGTACTTC
V gene: TRBV9; D gene: .; J gene: TRBJ1-1; clone size: many; CDR3 protein: CASSPLSEAFF; CDR3 DNA: TGTGCCAGCTCCCCTCTGAGTGAAGCTTTCTTT